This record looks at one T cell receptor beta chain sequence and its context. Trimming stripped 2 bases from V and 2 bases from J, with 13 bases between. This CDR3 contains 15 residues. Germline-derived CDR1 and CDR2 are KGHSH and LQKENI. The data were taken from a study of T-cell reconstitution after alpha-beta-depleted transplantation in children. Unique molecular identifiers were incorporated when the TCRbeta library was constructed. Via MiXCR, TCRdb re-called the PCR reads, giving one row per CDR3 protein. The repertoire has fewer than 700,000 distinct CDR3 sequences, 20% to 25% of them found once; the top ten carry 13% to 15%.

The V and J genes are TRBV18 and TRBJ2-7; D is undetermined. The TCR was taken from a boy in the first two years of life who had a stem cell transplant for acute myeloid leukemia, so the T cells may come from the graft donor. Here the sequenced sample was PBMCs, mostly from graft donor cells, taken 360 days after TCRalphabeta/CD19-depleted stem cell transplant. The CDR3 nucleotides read TGTGCCAGCTCACCATACGCAGAAAGAGCCTACGAGCAGTACTTC. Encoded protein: CASSPYAERAYEQYF.